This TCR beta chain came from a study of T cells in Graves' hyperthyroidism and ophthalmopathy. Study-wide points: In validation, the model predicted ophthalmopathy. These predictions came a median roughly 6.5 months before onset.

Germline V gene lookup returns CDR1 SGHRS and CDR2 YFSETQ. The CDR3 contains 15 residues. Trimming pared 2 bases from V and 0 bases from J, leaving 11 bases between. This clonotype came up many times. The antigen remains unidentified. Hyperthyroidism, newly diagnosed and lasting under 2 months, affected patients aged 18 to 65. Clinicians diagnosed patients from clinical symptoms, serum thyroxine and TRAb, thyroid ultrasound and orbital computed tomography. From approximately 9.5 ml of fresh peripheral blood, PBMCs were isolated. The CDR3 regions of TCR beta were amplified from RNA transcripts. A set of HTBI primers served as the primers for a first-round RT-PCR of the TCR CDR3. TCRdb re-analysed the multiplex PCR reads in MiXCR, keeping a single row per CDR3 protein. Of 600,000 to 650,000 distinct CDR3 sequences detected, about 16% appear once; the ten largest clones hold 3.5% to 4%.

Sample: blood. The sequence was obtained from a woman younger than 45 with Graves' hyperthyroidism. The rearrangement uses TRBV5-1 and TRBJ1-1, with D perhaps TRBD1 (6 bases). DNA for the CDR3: TGCGCCAGCAGCTTACAGGGAGGGATGAACACTGAAGCTTTCTTT. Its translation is CASSLQGGMNTEAFF.